This record covers a single T cell receptor (beta chain). The CDR3 totals 15 residues. V was clipped by 2 bases and J by 9 bases; unmatched bases: 9. Germline V gene lookup returns CDR1 SGHTA and CDR2 FQGNSA. Libraries were prepared by immunoSEQ multiplex PCR; TCRdb keeps only in-frame clonotypes and omits some of them. The sample carries approximately 68,000 clones, 86% recorded once. These data belong to a study of OX40 agonist ivuxolimab in advanced cancers. The sequence derives from an adult with an advanced solid tumor such as melanoma, head and neck, liver or kidney cancer. The material sequenced was CD4+ or CD8+ T cells sorted from blood, taken in a trial of the OX40 agonist ivuxolimab. The chain recombines TRBV7-2 with TRBJ2-1, with 8 bases identical to TRBD2. CDR3 in amino acids: CASSLFSGGGSEQFF. CDR3 DNA: TGTGCCAGCAGCTTATTTTCGGGAGGGGGGAGTGAGCAGTTCTTC.